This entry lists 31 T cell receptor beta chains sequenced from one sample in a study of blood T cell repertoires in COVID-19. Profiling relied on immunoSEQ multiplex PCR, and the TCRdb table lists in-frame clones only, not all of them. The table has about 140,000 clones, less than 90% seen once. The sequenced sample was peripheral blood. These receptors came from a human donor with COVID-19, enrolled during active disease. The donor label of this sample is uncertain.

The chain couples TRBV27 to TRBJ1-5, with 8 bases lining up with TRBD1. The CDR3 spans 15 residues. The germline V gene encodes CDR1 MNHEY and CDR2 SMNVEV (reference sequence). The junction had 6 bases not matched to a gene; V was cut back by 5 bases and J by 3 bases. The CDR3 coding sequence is TGTGCCAGCAGTCTTGACAGGGGATTCAATCAGCCCCAGCATTTT. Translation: CASSLDRGFNQPQHF.

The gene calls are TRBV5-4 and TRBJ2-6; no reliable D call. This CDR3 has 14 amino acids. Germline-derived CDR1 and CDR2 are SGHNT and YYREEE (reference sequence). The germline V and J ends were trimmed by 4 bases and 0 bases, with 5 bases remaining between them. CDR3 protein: CASSEASGANVLTF. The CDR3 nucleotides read TGTGCCAGCAGCGAGGCCTCTGGGGCCAACGTCCTGACTTTC.

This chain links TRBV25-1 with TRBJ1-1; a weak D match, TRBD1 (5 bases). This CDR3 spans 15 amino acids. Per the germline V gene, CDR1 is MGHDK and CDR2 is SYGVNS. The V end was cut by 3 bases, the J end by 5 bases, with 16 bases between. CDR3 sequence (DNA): TGTGCCAGCAGTGATGCCCACGGGGGTGGAACTGAAGCTTTCTTT. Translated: CASSDAHGGGTEAFF. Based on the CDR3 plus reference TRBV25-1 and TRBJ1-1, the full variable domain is EADIYQTPRYLVIGTGKKITLECSQTMGHDKMYWYQQDPGMELHLIHYSYGVNSTEKGDLSSESTVSRIRTEHFPLTLESARPSHTSQYLCASSDAHGGGTEAFFGQGTRLTVV.

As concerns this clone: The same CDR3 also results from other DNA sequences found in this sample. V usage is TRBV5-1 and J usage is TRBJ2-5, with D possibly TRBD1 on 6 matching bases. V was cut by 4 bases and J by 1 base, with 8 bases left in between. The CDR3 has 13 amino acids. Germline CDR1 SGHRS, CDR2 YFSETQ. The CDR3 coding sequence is TGCGCCAGCAGCCCGGACAGCCAAGAGACCCAGTACTTC. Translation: CASSPDSQETQYF.

The CDR3 protein is CASSEMARVTGELFF. CDR3 DNA sequence: TGTGCCAGCAGTGAAATGGCCAGGGTTACCGGGGAGCTGTTTTTT. The chain uses TRBV6-1 and TRBJ2-2; perhaps TRBD1 as D (5 bases). The germline V and J ends were trimmed by 2 bases and 5 bases, with 12 bases remaining between them. Germline values: CDR1 MNHNS, CDR2 SASEGT. The CDR3 extends over 15 amino acids.

CDR3 loop: CASSLGPSWSSYEQYF. DNA for the CDR3: TGTGCCAGCAGCCTAGGTCCCTCCTGGAGCTCCTACGAGCAGTACTTC. The chain carries TRBV27 and TRBJ2-7; no clear D. Germline V lookup: CDR1 MNHEY, CDR2 SMNVEV (reference sequence). Deletions cut 6 bases from V and 0 bases from J, with 18 bases between. The CDR3 is 16 amino acids.

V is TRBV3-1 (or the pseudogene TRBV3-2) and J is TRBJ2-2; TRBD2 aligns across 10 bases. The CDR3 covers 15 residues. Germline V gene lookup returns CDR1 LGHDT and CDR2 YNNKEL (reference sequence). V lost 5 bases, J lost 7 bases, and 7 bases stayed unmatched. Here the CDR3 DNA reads TGTGCCAGCAGCAACCTAGCGGGGGAAATCGGGGAGCTGTTTTTT. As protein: CASSNLAGEIGELFF.

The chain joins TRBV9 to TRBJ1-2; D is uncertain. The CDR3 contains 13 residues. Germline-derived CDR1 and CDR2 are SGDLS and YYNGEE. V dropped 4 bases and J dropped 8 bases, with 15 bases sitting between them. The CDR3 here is CASSLDLGGGYTF. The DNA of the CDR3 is TGTGCCAGCAGCCTAGACCTCGGCGGCGGCTACACCTTC.

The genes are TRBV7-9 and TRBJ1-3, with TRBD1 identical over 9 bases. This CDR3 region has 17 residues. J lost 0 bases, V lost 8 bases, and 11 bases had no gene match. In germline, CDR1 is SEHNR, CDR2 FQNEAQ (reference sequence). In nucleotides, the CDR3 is TGTGCCAGCGGGGGGACAGGGACGTCTTACTCTGGAAACACCATATATTTT. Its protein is CASGGTGTSYSGNTIYF.

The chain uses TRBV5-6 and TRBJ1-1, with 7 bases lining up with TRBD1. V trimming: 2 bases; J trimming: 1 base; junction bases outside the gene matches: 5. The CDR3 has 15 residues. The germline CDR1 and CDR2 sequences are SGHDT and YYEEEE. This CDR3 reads CASSFQTGWNTEAFF. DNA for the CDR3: TGTGCCAGCAGCTTCCAGACAGGGTGGAACACTGAAGCTTTCTTT. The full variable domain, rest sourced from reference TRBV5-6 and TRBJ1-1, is DAGVTQSPTHLIKTRGQQVTLRCSPKSGHDTVSWYQQALGQGPQFIFQYYEEEERQRGNFPDRFSGHQFPNYSSELNVNALLLGDSALYLCASSFQTGWNTEAFFGQGTRLTVV.

For the CDR3, the DNA is TGTGCCAGCAGCCAAGATGTACAGCCTTATCAGCCCCAGCATTTT. Translation gives CASSQDVQPYQPQHF. The chain has TRBV3-1 (or the pseudogene TRBV3-2) and TRBJ1-5; D gene unclear. CDR1 is LGHDT, CDR2 YNNKEL, per germline (reference sequence). V lost 0 bases and J 5 bases, leaving 11 bases between the germline ends. The CDR3 spans 15 residues.

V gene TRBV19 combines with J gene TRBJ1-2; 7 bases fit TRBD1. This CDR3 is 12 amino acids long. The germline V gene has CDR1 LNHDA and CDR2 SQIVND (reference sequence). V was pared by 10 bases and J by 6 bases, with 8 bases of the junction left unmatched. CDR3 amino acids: CATGGGNNGYTF. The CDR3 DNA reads TGTGCCACTGGAGGGGGCAATAATGGCTACACCTTC.

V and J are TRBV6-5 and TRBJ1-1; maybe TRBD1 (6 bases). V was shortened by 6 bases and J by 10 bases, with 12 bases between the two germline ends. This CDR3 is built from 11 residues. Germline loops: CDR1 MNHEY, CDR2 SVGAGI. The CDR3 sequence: CASREGGGAFF. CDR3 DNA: TGTGCCAGCAGAGAGGGGGGGGGAGCTTTCTTT.

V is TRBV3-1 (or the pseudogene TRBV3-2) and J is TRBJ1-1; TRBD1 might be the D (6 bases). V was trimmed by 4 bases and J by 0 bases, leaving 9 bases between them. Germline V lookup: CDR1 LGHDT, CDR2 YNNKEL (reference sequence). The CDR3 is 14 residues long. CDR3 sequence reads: CASSRGQLNTEAFF. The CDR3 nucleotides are TGTGCCAGCAGCCGAGGACAGCTGAACACTGAAGCTTTCTTT.

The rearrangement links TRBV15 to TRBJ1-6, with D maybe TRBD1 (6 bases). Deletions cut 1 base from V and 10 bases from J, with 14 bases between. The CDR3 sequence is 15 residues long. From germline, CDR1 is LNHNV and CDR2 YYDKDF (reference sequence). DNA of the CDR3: TGTGCCACCAGCAGAGTATCGGGGGGCCAGTCACCCCTCCACTTT. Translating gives CATSRVSGGQSPLHF.

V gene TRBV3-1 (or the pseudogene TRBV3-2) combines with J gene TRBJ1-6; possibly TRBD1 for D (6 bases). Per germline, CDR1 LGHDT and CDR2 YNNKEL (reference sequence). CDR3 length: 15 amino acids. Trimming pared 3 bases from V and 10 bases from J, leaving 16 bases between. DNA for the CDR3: TGTGCCAGCAGCCACTGGACAGACTCTGGGTCACCCCTCCACTTT. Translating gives CASSHWTDSGSPLHF.

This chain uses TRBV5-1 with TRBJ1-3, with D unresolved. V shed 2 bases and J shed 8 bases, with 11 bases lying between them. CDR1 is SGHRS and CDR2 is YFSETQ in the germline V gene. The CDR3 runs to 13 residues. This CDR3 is CASSLNREDTIYF. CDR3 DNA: TGCGCCAGCAGCTTAAATAGGGAGGACACCATATATTTT.

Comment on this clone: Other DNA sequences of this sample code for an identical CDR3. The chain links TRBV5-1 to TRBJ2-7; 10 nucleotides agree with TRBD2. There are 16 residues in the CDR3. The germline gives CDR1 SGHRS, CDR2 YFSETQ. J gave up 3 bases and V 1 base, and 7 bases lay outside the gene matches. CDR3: CASSLRAERGGYEQYF. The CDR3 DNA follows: TGCGCCAGCAGCTTGAGGGCGGAGCGGGGGGGCTACGAGCAGTACTTC.

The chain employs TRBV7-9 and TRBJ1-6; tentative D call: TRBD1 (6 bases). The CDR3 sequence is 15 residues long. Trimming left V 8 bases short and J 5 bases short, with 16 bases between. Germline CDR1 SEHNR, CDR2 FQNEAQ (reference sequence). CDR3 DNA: TGTGCCAGCGTAAGAGAGGGACACGATAATTCACCCCTCCACTTT. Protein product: CASVREGHDNSPLHF.

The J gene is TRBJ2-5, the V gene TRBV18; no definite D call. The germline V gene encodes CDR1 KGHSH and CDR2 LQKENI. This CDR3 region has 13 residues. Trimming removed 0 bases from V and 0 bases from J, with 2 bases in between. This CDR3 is CASSPPDQETQYF. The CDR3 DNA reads TGTGCCAGCTCACCACCCGACCAAGAGACCCAGTACTTC.

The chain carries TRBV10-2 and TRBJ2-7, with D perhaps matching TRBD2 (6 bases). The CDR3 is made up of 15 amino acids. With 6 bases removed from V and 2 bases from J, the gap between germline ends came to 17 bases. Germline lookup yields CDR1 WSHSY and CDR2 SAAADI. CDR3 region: CASSFLTGATYEQYF. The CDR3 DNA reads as TGCGCCAGCAGCTTTCTTACGGGAGCCACCTACGAGCAGTACTTC.

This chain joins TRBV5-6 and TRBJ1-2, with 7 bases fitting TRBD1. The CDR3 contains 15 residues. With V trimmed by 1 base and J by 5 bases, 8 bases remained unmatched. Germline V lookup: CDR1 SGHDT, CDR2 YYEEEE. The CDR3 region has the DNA TGTGCCAGCAGCTTGCTTAGGGGGCGGTCATATGGCTACACCTTC. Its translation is CASSLLRGRSYGYTF.

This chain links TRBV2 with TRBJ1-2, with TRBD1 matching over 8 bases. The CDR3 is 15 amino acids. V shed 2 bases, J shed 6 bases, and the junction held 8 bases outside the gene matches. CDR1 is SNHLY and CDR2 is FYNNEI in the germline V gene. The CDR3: CASSEQGQGADGYTF. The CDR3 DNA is TGTGCCAGCAGTGAACAGGGGCAGGGGGCTGATGGCTACACCTTC.

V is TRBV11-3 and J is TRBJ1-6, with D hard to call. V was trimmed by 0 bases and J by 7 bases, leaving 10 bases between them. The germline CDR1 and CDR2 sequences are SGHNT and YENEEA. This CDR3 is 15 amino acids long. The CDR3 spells CASSLDGGANSPLHF. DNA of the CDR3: TGTGCCAGCAGCTTAGATGGCGGTGCGAATTCACCCCTCCACTTT.

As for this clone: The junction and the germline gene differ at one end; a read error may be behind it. The CDR3 DNA sequence: TGTGCTAGCACCCCAGGGGGGACAGGAGAGACCCAGTACTTC. It translates to CASTPGGTGETQYF. The chain is built from TRBV7-7 and TRBJ2-5; TRBD1 matches 8 bases. This CDR3 is built from 14 residues. Germline V gene data show CDR1 as SSHAT and CDR2 as FNYEAQ (reference sequence).

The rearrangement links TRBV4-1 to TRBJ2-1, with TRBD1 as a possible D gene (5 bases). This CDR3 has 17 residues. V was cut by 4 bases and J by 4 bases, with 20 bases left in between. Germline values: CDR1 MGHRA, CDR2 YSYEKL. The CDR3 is CASSLSLIATGYNEQFF. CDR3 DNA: TGCGCCAGCAGCCTTTCCCTCATCGCAACAGGTTACAATGAGCAGTTCTTC.

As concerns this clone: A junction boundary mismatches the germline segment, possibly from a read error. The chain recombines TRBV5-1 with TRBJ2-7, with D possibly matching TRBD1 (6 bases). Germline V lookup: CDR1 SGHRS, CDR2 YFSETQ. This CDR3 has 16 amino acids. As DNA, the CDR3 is TGCGCCAGCAGCCGGACCATGGGGGCGCCCTCCCACGAGCAGTACTTC. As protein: CASSRTMGAPSHEQYF.

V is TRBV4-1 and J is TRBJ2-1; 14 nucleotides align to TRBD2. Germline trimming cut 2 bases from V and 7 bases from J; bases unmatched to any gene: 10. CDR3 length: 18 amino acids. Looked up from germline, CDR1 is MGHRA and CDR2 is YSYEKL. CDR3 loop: CASSQFRGTSGGENEQFF. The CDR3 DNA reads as TGCGCCAGCAGCCAATTCCGGGGGACTAGCGGGGGTGAGAATGAGCAGTTCTTC.

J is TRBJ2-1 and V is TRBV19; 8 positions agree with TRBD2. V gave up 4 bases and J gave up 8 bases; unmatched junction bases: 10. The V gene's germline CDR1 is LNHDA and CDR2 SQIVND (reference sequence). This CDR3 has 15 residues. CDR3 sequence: CASSTAGRGRYEQFF. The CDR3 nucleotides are TGTGCCAGTAGTACCGCCGGGAGGGGGAGGTATGAGCAGTTCTTC.

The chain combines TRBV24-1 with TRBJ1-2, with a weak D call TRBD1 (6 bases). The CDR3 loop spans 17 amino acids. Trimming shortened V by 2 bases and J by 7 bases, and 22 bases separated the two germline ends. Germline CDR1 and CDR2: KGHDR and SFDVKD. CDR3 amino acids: CATSDSGQSLGRGGYTF. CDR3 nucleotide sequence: TGTGCCACCAGTGATTCCGGACAGTCCTTGGGTCGGGGTGGCTACACCTTC.

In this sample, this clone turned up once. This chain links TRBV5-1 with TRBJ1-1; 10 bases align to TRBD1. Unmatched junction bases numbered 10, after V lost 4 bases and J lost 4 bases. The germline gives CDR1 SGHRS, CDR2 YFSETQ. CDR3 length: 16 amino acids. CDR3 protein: CASSLLTGTGVTEAFF. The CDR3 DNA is TGCGCCAGCAGCCTACTTACCGGGACAGGGGTCACTGAAGCTTTCTTT.